These 3 T cell receptor beta chains originate from one sample sequenced in a study of T-cell reconstitution after alpha-beta-depleted transplantation in children. Unique molecular identifiers were incorporated into the prepared TCRbeta library. TCRdb re-derived calls from the PCR reads in MiXCR, one entry per CDR3 protein. The repertoire holds hundreds of thousands of distinct CDR3 sequences, with approximately 32% as singletons. The material was PBMCs from the stem cell graft donor, obtained from the stem cell graft. The receptors stem from a human donor who donated a stem cell graft to a child with aplastic anemia.

The rearrangement joins TRBV6-1 to TRBJ1-1, with D hard to call. Germline lookup yields CDR1 MNHNS and CDR2 SASEGT. V was trimmed by 5 bases and J by 5 bases, leaving 18 bases between them. The CDR3 runs 15 residues. CDR3 residues: CASSTNLGIETEAFF. The CDR3 DNA follows: TGTGCCAGCAGTACGAACTTGGGGATTGAGACTGAAGCTTTCTTT.

The J gene is TRBJ1-4, the V gene TRBV27; D is ambiguous. The CDR3 totals 11 residues. Germline-derived CDR1 and CDR2 are MNHEY and SMNVEV (reference sequence). Deletions cut 7 bases from V and 4 bases from J, with 4 bases between. The CDR3 loop reads CASTHNEKLFF. The DNA for the CDR3 is TGTGCCAGCACCCATAATGAAAAACTGTTTTTT.

The chain recombines TRBV12-3 or TRBV12-4 with TRBJ1-1; D gene ambiguous. The CDR3 contains 14 residues. V was shortened by 3 bases and J by 4 bases, with 12 bases between the two germline ends. This CDR3 reads CASSFFSGGTEAFF. In DNA, the CDR3 is TGTGCCAGCAGTTTTTTCTCGGGCGGCACTGAAGCTTTCTTT.